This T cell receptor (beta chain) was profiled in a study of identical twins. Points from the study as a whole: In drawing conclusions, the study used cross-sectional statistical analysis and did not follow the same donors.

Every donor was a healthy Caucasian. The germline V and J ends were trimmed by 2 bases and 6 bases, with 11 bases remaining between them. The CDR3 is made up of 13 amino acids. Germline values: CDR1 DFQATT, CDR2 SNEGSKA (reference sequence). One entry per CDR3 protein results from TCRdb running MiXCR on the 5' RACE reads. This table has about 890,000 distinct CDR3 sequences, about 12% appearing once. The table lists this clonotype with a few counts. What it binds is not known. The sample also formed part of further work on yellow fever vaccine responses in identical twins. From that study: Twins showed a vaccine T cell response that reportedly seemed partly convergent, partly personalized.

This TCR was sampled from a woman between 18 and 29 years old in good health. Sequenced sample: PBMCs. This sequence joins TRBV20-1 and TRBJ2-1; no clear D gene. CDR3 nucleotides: TGCAGTGCTAGATCCGGGCCCCTCAATGAGCAGTTCTTC. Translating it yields CSARSGPLNEQFF.